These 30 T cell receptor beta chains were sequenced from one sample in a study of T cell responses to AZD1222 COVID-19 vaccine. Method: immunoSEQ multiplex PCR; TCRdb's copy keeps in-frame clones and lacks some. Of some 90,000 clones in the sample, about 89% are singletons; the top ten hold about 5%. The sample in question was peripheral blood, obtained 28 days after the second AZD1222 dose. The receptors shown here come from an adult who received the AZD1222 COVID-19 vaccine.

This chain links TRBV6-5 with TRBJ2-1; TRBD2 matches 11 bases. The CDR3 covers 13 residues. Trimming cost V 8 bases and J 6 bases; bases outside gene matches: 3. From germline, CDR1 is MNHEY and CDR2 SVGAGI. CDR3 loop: CASVAGGLNEQFF. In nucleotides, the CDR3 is TGTGCCAGCGTAGCGGGGGGGCTCAATGAGCAGTTCTTC.

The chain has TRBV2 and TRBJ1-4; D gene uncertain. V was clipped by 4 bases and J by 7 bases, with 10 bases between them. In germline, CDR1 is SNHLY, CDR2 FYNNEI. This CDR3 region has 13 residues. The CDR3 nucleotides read TGTGCCAGCAGTGTTCCCGGAAGTGAAAAACTGTTTTTT. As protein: CASSVPGSEKLFF. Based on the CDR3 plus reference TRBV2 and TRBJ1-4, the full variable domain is EPEVTQTPSHQVTQMGQEVILRCVPISNHLYFYWYRQILGQKVEFLVSFYNNEISEKSEIFDDQFSVERPDGSNFTLKIRSTKLEDSAMYFCASSVPGSEKLFFGSGTQLSVL.

The CDR3: CASSLLGQGATTDTQYF. The CDR3 DNA reads as TGTGCCAGCAGCTTACTGGGACAGGGGGCAACGACAGATACGCAGTATTTT. The chain employs TRBV7-2 and TRBJ2-3; 12 bases are shared with TRBD1. CDR3 length equals 17 residues. Germline loops: CDR1 SGHTA, CDR2 FQGNSA. V was clipped by 2 bases and J by 3 bases; unmatched bases: 6.

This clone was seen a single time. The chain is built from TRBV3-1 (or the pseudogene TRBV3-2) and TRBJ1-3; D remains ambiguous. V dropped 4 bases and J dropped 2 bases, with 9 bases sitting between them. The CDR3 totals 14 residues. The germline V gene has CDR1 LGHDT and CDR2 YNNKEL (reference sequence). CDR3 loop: CASSLGAAGNTIYF. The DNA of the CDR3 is TGTGCCAGCAGCCTGGGTGCAGCTGGAAACACCATATATTTT.

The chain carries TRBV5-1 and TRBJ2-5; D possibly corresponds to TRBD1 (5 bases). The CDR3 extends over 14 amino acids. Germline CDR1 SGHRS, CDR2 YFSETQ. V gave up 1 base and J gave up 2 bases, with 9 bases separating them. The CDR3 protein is CASSLWGRQETQYF. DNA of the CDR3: TGCGCCAGCAGCTTGTGGGGCAGACAAGAGACCCAGTACTTC.

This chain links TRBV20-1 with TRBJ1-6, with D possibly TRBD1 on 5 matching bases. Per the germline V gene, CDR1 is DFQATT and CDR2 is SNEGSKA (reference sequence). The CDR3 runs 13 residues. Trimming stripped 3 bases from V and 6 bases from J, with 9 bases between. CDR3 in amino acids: CSASGTRNSPLHF. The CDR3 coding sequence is TGCAGTGCTAGTGGGACGCGTAATTCACCCCTCCACTTT.

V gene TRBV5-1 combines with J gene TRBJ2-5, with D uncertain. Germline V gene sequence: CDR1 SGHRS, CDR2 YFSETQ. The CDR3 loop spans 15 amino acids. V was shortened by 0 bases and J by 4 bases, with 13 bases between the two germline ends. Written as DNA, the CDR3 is TGCGCCAGCAGCTTGGGCCCTTCTTCCCGAGAGACCCAGTACTTC. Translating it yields CASSLGPSSRETQYF.

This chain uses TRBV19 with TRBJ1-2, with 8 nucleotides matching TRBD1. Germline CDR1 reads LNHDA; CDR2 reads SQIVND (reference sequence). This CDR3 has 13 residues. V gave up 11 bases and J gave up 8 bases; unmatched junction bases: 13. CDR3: CASQGQEMRGYTF. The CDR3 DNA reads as TGTGCCTCCCAGGGACAGGAAATGAGGGGCTACACCTTC.

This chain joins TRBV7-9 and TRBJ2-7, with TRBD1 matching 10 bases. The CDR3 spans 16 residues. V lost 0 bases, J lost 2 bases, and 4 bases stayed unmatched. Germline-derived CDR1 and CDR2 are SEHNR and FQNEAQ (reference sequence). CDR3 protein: CASSLAHGTGAYEQYF. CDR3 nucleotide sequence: TGTGCCAGCAGCTTAGCACATGGGACAGGGGCCTACGAGCAGTACTTC.

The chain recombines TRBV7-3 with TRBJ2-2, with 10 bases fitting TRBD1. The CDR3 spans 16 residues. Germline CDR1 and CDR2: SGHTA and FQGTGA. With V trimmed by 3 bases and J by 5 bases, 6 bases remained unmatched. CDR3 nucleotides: TGTGCCAGCAGCTTGATGGGACAGGGGAGGACCGGGGAGCTGTTTTTT. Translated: CASSLMGQGRTGELFF.

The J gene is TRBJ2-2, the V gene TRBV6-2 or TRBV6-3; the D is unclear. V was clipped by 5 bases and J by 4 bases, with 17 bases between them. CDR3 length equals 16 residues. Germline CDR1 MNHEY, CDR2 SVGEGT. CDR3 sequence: CASSLPASSTTGELFF. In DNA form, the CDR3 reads TGTGCCAGCAGTCTCCCGGCAAGCTCGACCACCGGGGAGCTGTTTTTT.

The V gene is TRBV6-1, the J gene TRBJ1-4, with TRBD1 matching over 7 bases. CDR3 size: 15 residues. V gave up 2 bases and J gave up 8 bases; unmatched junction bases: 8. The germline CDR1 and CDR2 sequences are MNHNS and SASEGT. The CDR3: CASSEWKGAWEKLFF. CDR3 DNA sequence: TGTGCCAGCAGTGAATGGAAGGGGGCGTGGGAAAAACTGTTTTTT.

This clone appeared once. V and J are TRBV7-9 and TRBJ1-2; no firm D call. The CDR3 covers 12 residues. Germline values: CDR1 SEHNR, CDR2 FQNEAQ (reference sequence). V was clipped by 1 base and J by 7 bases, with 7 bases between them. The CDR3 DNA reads TGTGCCAGCAGCTTAGTAGGACTTGGCTACACCTTC. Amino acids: CASSLVGLGYTF.

Here the CDR3 DNA reads TGTGCCAGCAGCTTAGGGGCAGGCCGAACCGGGGAGCTGTTTTTT. Protein: CASSLGAGRTGELFF. The V gene is TRBV7-9, the J gene TRBJ2-2; D gene unclear. The CDR3 is 15 amino acids. Germline assignment: CDR1 SEHNR and CDR2 FQNEAQ (reference sequence). V lost 1 base, J lost 5 bases, and 11 bases lay in between.

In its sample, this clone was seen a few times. The CDR3 loop reads CASSLEGQGYEQYF. In nucleotides, the CDR3 is TGCGCCAGCAGCTTGGAGGGACAGGGTTACGAGCAGTACTTC. This chain uses TRBV5-1 with TRBJ2-7, with 9 bases lining up with TRBD1. This CDR3 has 14 residues. Germline CDR1 and CDR2: SGHRS and YFSETQ. Germline trimming cut 0 bases from V and 4 bases from J; bases unmatched to any gene: 2.

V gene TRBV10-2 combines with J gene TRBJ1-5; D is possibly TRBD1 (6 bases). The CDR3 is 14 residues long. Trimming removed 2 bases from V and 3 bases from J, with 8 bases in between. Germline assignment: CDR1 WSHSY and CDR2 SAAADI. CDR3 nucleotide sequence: TGCGCCAGCAGTGAGCAGGGGCCCAATCAGCCCCAGCATTTT. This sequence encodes CASSEQGPNQPQHF.

CDR3 sequence: CASSSSGRTDTQYF. The CDR3 nucleotides are TGTGCCAGCAGTTCCTCGGGCCGCACAGATACGCAGTATTTT. This rearrangement joins TRBV6-5 to TRBJ2-3; D gene unclear. In germline, CDR1 is MNHEY, CDR2 SVGAGI. CDR3 length: 14 residues. The V end lost 4 bases, the J end lost 1 base, and 9 bases lay between the germline ends.

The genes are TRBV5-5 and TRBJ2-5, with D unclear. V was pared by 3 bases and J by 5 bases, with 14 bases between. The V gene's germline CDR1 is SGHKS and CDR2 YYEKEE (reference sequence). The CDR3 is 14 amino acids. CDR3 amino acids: CASSSTRQAETQYF. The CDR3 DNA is TGTGCCAGCAGCTCTACACGGCAAGCTGAGACCCAGTACTTC.

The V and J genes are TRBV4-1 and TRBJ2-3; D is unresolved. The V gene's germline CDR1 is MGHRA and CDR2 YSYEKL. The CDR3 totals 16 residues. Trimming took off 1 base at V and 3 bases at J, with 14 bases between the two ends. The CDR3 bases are TGCGCCAGCAGCCAAGGAGTTGGTGGATTTACAGATACGCAGTATTTT. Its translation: CASSQGVGGFTDTQYF.

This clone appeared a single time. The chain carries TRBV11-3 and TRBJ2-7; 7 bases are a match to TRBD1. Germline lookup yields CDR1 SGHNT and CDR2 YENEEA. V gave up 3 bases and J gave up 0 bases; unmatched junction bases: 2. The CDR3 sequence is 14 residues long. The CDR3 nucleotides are TGTGCCAGCAGCTTTAGGGACAGCTCCTACGAGCAGTACTTC. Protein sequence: CASSFRDSSYEQYF.

The CDR3 reads CASSQDHRQPQHF. CDR3 DNA: TGCGCCAGCAGCCAAGATCATCGACAGCCCCAGCATTTT. This chain uses TRBV4-1 with TRBJ1-5; no reliable D call. V was clipped by 0 bases and J by 7 bases, with 7 bases between them. This CDR3 region has 13 residues. Looked up from germline, CDR1 is MGHRA and CDR2 is YSYEKL.

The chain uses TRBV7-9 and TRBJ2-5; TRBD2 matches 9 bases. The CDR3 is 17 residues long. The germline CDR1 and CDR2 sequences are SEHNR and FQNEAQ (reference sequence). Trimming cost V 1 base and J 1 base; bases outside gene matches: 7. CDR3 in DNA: TGTGCCAGCAGCTTAGACCTTAGCGGGGGCCTCCAAGAGACCCAGTACTTC. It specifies CASSLDLSGGLQETQYF.

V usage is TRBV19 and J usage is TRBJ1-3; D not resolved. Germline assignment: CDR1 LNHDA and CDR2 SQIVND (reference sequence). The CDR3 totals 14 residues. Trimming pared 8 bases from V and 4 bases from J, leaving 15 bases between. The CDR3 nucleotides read TGTGCCAGTCTGGACTGGACGGCCGGAAACACCATATATTTT. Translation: CASLDWTAGNTIYF. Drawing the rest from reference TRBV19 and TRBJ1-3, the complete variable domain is DGGITQSPKYLFRKEGQNVTLSCEQNLNHDAMYWYRQDPGQGLRLIYYSQIVNDFQKGDIAEGYSVSREKKESFPLTVTSAQKNPTAFYLCASLDWTAGNTIYFGEGSWLTVV.

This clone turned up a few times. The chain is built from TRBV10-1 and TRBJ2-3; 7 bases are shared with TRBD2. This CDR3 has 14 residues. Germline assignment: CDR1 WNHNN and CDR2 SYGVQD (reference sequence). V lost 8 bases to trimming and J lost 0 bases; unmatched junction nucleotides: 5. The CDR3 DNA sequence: TGCGCCAGCCAGGCGGGGGAGAGCACAGATACGCAGTATTTT. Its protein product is CASQAGESTDTQYF.

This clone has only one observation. Here the CDR3 reads CASSPGETQYF. CDR3 DNA sequence: TGTGCCAGCAGCCCGGGGGAGACGCAGTATTTT. The chain carries TRBV7-6 and TRBJ2-3; possible D gene TRBD2, 6 bases. Germline assignment: CDR1 SGHVS and CDR2 FNYEAQ. V was cut by 5 bases and J by 9 bases, with 9 bases left in between. The CDR3 extends over 11 amino acids.

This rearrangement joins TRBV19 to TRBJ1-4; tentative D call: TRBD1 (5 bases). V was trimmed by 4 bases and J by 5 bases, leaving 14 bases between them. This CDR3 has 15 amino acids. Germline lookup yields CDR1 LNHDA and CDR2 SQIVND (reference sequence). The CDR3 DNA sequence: TGTGCCAGTAGTAGAACCGGGACCGCGAATGAAAAACTGTTTTTT. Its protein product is CASSRTGTANEKLFF.

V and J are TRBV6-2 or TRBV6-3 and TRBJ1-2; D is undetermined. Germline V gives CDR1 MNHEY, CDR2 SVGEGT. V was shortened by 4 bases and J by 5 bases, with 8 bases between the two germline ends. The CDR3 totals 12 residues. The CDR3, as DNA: TGTGCCAGCAGTTCATCACCATATGGCTACACCTTC. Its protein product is CASSSSPYGYTF.

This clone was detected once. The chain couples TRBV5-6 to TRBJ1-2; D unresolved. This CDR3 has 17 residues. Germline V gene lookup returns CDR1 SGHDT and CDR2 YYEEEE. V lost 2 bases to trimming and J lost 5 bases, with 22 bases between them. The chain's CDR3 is CASSLRDETSHQYGYTF. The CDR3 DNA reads TGTGCCAGCAGCTTACGGGATGAGACATCCCACCAGTATGGCTACACCTTC. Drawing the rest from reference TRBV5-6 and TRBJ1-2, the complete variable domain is DAGVTQSPTHLIKTRGQQVTLRCSPKSGHDTVSWYQQALGQGPQFIFQYYEEEERQRGNFPDRFSGHQFPNYSSELNVNALLLGDSALYLCASSLRDETSHQYGYTFGSGTRLTVV.

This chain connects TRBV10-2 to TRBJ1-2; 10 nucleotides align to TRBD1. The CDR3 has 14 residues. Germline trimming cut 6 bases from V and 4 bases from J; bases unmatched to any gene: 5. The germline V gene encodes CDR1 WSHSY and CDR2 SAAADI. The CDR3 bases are TGCGCCAGCAGATCGACAGGGGGCACCTATGGCTACACCTTC. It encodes CASRSTGGTYGYTF.

This CDR3 reads CASSTSSPGQGIYGYTF. CDR3 DNA: TGTGCCAGTAGTACATCCTCGCCGGGACAGGGGATCTATGGCTACACCTTC. V and J are TRBV19 and TRBJ1-2; 10 positions agree with TRBD1. With 4 bases clipped from V and 4 bases from J, the junction kept 12 bases outside the gene matches. The germline CDR1 and CDR2 sequences are LNHDA and SQIVND (reference sequence). This CDR3 region has 17 residues.